A selection of T cell receptor beta chains follows, all from one sample in a study of blood T cell repertoires in COVID-19. TCRdb's table, derived via immunoSEQ multiplex PCR, lists solely in-frame clones and lacks some. Of about 160,000 clones listed, 81% are singletons. Sequenced sample: PBMCs or T cells enriched from blood (not recorded which). The source of these receptors is a woman between 40 and 50 years old with acute COVID-19. The CDR3 runs from the conserved cysteine through the conserved F or W. Part of the rows lack a size; the others show once, few, many or a class for expanded clones.

clone_size j_call v_call cdr3_aa
NA TRBJ2-5 TRBV19 CASRTSGQETQYF
NA TRBJ2-1 TRBV30 CAWSVLGLANYNEQFF
NA TRBJ1-3 TRBV9 CASSETVAGNTIYF
NA TRBJ1-1 TRBV2 CASLRGYTEAFF
NA TRBJ2-6 TRBV7-9 CASSPGLTSGGVGANVLTF
NA TRBJ2-1 TRBV6-4 CASSETGEFNEQFF
few TRBJ1-4 TRBV11-2 CASSADGAGGSEKLFF
NA TRBJ2-5 TRBV11-2 CASSLVGGRAQETQYF
NA TRBJ2-7 TRBV5-1 CASSLGPGSSYEQYF
NA TRBJ2-5 TRBV7-7 CASSLGLAGVETQYF
NA TRBJ2-3 TRBV4-2 CASSQSPGLAGVDTQYF
NA TRBJ1-2 TRBV7-2 CASSLDWRDGYTF
NA TRBJ2-1 TRBV5-4 CASSHPSDDNNEQFF
NA TRBJ2-1 TRBV10-3 CAISTLAGGPNEQFF
NA TRBJ1-4 TRBV7-2 CASSVRAAGGSEKLFF
few TRBJ1-2 TRBV18 CASSPDRGWGYTF
few TRBJ2-1 TRBV6-5 CASSPLAGGYNEQFF
NA TRBJ2-1 TRBV7-8 CASLANPRQGEQFF
NA TRBJ1-2 TRBV6-5 CASSYTLNRGGGYTF
NA TRBJ2-3 TRBV18 CASSPPQSDTQYF
NA TRBJ1-6 TRBV5-1 CASSLQGAANSPLHF
NA TRBJ2-2 TRBV5-1 CASSREGDSGELFF
once TRBJ1-4 TRBV5-5 CASSLMVGGADEKLFF
NA TRBJ1-2 TRBV18 CASSPSQQNYGYTF
many TRBJ1-2 TRBV30 CAWRPGQSYGYTF
NA TRBJ1-1 TRBV27 CASSQTAGQNTEAFF
once TRBJ1-2 TRBV18 CASAQNSDYGYTF
NA TRBJ1-1 TRBV7-8 CASSLQGAEGTEAFF
NA TRBJ1-2 TRBV11-2 CASSESLGQYGYTF
NA TRBJ1-3 TRBV5-1 CASSPGGTSGNTIYF
NA TRBJ2-4 TRBV7-9 CASSTATGEREVPKNIQYF
NA TRBJ2-3 TRBV7-9 CASSPGRNTQYF
NA TRBJ2-5 TRBV19 CASSTYERPAQYF
NA TRBJ1-6 TRBV7-2 CASSFDRDSPLHF
NA TRBJ1-2 TRBV7-2 CASSLGTGGNGYTF
NA TRBJ2-7 TRBV5-4 CASSLSEGLASYEQYF
NA TRBJ1-6 TRBV19 CASSPLRTDNSPLHF
NA TRBJ2-3 TRBV5-8 CASSLGGGKDTQYF
NA TRBJ2-1 TRBV7-3 CASSSGLAGDNEQFF
NA TRBJ2-1 TRBV11-2 CASSFTTSGNSPVGQFF
NA TRBJ1-4 TRBV6-5 CASSPTGDRKLFF
NA TRBJ2-5 TRBV9 CASSADSGETQYF